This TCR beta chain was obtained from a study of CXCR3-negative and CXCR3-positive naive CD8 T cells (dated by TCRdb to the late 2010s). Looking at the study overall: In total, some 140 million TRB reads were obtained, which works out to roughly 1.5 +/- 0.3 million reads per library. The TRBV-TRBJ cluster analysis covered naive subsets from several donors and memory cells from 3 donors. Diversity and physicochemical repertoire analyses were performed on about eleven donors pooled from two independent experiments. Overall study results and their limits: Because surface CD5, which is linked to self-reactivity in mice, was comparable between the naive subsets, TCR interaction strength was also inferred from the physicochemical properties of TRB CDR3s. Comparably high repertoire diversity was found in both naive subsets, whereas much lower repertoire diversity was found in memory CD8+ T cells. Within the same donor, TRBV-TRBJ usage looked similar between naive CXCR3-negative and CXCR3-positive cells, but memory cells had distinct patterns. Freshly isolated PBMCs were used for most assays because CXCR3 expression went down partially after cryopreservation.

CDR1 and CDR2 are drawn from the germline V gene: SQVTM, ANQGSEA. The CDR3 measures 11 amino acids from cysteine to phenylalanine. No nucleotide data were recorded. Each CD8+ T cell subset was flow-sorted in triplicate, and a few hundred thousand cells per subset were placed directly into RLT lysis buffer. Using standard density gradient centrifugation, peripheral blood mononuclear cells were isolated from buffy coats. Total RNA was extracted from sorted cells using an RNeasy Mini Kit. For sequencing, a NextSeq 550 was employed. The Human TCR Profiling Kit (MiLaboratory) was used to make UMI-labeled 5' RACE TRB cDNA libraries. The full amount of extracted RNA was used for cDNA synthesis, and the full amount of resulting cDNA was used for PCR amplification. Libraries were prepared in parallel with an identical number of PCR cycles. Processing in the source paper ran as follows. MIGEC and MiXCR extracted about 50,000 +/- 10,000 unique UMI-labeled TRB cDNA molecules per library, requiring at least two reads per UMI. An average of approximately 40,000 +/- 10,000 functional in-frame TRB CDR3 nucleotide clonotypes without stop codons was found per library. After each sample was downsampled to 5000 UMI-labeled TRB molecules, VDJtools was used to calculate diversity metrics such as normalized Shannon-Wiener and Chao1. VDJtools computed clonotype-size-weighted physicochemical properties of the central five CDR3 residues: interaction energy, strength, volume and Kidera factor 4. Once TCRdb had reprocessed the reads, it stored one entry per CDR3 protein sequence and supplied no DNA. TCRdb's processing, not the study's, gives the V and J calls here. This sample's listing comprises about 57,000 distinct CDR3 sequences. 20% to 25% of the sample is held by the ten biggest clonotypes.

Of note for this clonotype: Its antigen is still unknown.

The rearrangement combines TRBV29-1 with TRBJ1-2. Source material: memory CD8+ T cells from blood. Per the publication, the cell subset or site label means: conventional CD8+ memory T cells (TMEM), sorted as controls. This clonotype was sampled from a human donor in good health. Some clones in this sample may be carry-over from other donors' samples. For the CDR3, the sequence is CSVEYLYGYTF.